Shown below are 6 T cell receptor beta chains from a single sample sequenced in a study of CXCR3-negative and CXCR3-positive naive CD8 T cells (dated by TCRdb to the late 2010s). Overall results and qualifications from the work: TRB CDR3s from CXCR3-positive naive cells showed higher hydrophobicity (lower Kidera factor 4), lower energy, and higher strength and volume indices than CXCR3-negative naive cells.

The sequencing machine was a NextSeq 550. The Human TCR Profiling Kit (MiLaboratory) was used to prepare UMI-labeled 5' RACE TRB cDNA libraries. TCRdb reanalyzed the reads, keeping one entry per CDR3 protein sequence and omitting DNA. The sample table holds thousands of distinct CDR3 sequences. Around 1.6% of the sample is taken by the ten largest. For these TCRs, the target antigens are not known. The specimen was naive CXCR3+ CD8+ T cells from blood. Reading the label with the study, this specimen's cell subset or site is: CD45RO-CCR7+CD27+CD95- naive CD8+ T cells expressing CXCR3 (TNR3+). These receptor sequences come from a human donor in good health. Some clones in this sample may be carry-over from other donors' samples.

This sequence joins TRBV5-1 and TRBJ2-5; TCRdb reports TRBD1, a call that lacks DNA to check it against. In germline, CDR1 is SGHRS, CDR2 YFSETQ. CDR3 length: 14 residues. Here the CDR3 reads CASSPGQGQETHYF. Full variable domain (missing parts from reference TRBV5-1 and TRBJ2-5): KAGVTQTPRYLIKTRGQQVTLSCSPISGHRSVSWYQQTPGQGLQFLFEYFSETQRNKGNFPGRFSGRQFSNSRSEMNVSTLELGDSALYLCASSPGQGQETHYFGPGTRLLVL.

This clonotype ranks as medium-sized in terms of frequency. The V gene is TRBV29-1, the J gene TRBJ2-7; TCRdb's D call of TRBD1 is untestable without DNA. Germline V gene sequence: CDR1 SQVTM, CDR2 ANQGSEA. The CDR3 consists of 13 residues. Here the CDR3 reads CSVFTGDAYEQYF.

The chain links TRBV4-3 to TRBJ2-3. CDR1 is LGHNA, CDR2 YSLEER, per germline. The CDR3 covers 15 residues. The CDR3 is CASSQDFQNADTQYF.

The chain couples TRBV5-1 to TRBJ2-5; TCRdb outputs TRBD2, but without DNA this stays unchecked. This CDR3 is 13 amino acids long. The germline gives CDR1 SGHRS, CDR2 YFSETQ. This CDR3 reads CASSPGTQETQYF.

The rearrangement joins TRBV29-1 to TRBJ1-3; lacking DNA, the TRBD1 call made by TCRdb goes unchecked. The CDR3 sequence is 18 residues long. The germline V gene encodes CDR1 SQVTM and CDR2 ANQGSEA. The CDR3 is CSVSGGFGQGPSGNTIYF.

According to its frequency, this clonotype is medium-sized (0.01 to 0.1%). The chain couples TRBV7-9 to TRBJ2-7; absent DNA, TCRdb's TRBD1 call cannot be checked. Per germline, CDR1 SEHNR and CDR2 FQNEAQ (reference sequence). The CDR3 consists of 16 residues. This CDR3 is CASSEEGTAWGYEQYF. Complete variable domain (other parts from reference TRBV7-9 and TRBJ2-7): DTGVSQNPRHKITKRGQNVTFRCDPISEHNRLYWYRQTLGQGPEFLTYFQNEAQLEKSRLLSDRFSAERPKGSFSTLEIQRTEQGDSAMYLCASSEEGTAWGYEQYFGPGTRLTVT.